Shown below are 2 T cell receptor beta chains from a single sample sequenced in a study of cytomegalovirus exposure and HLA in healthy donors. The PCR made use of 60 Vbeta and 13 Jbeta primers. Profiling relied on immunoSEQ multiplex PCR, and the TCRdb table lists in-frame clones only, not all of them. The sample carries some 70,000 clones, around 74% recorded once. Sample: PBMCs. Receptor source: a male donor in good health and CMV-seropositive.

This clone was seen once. The CDR3 loop reads CASSEQGRTEAFF. The CDR3 nucleotides are TGTGCCAGCAGCGAACAGGGTAGGACTGAAGCTTTCTTT. The chain uses TRBV27 and TRBJ1-1; D perhaps matches TRBD1 (6 bases). The CDR3 spans 13 residues. The ends were cut back, 6 bases at V and 5 bases at J, with 13 bases in the middle. Germline V gives CDR1 MNHEY, CDR2 SMNVEV (reference sequence).

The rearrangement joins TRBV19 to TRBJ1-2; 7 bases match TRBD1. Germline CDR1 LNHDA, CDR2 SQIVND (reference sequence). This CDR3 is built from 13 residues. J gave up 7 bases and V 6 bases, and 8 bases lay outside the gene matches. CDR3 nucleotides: TGTGCCAGTAGGTTAGCAGGGGGAGGTGGCTACACCTTC. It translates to CASRLAGGGGYTF.